This T cell receptor (beta chain) was observed in a study of OX40 agonist ivuxolimab in advanced cancers. At the level of the study: Dose-escalation patients suffered from hepatocellular carcinoma, melanoma, renal cell or head and neck cancer.

Sequenced by immunoSEQ multiplex PCR; TCRdb stores in-frame clones only, minus some. The sample yields 65,000 to 85,000 clones, about 81% seen once. Germline V gene lookup returns CDR1 SGHNT and CDR2 YYREEE (reference sequence). The CDR3 is 15 residues long. Study conclusions and caveats: The authors did not determine the antigen specificity of the expanded peripheral T cells. The authors also found low normalized T-cell clonal expansion in some nonresponders.

This clone was observed once. Its matching antigen is unknown. A junction end diverges from the germline sequence, so it may reflect a read error. The origin of this receptor is an adult with an advanced solid tumor such as melanoma, head and neck, liver or kidney cancer. The chain recombines TRBV5-4 with TRBJ1-2; unclear D gene. Here the sequenced sample was CD4+ or CD8+ T cells sorted from blood, taken in a trial of the OX40 agonist ivuxolimab. The CDR3 loop is CASTLRGSLASGYTF. The CDR3 DNA reads TGTGCCAGCACCTTGAGAGGGAGTCTGGCAAGCGGCTACACCTTC.